This TCR beta chain was profiled in a study of cytomegalovirus exposure and HLA in healthy donors. This table comes from immunoSEQ multiplex PCR, and its TCRdb copy is limited to in-frame clones, with some not included. The sample carries 250,000 to 400,000 clones, 88% recorded once. Unmatched junction bases numbered 6, after V lost 0 bases and J lost 6 bases. This CDR3 has 16 amino acids. From germline, CDR1 is SGHDN and CDR2 FVKESK. On this clone: Its antigen is undetermined.

Study-wide points: According to reports, the classifier identified cytomegalovirus status with high specificity and sensitivity. As confirmed in vitro, a few CMV-associated chains were specific for CMV antigens. Subsequent analysis revealed that first-cohort TCR clusters tended to co-occur in the 120 or so validation repertoires. Most TCR sequences were uncommon, yet certain public TCRs appeared in many donors.

The TCR sequence derives from a man aged 25-45 years in good health and CMV-seronegative. This rearrangement joins TRBV14 to TRBJ1-4, with 8 bases identical to TRBD1. The sample was PBMCs. CDR3 coding DNA: TGTGCCAGCAGCCAAGAGTACGGGACAGGACATGAAAAACTGTTTTTT. Translated, it gives CASSQEYGTGHEKLFF.